The next 32 T cell receptor beta chains were all read from a single sample in a study of cytomegalovirus exposure and HLA in healthy donors. In the PCR, 60 Vbeta and 13 Jbeta primers were used. Libraries were prepared by immunoSEQ multiplex PCR; TCRdb keeps only in-frame clonotypes and omits some of them. The table shows about 150,000 clones, with nearly 80% occurring only once. The sample comprised PBMCs. These receptors were obtained from a woman between 35 and 50 years old in good health and CMV-seronegative.

Remarks on this clone: An end of the junction does not agree with germline; a read error may underlie this. The V call is TRBV7-9, the J call TRBJ2-7; no clear D. This CDR3 contains 12 residues. CDR1 and CDR2 from the germline V gene are SEHNR and FQNEAQ (reference sequence). The CDR3 sequence is CSSSQAGGEQYF. In nucleotides, the CDR3 is TGTTCCAGCAGCCAAGCCGGCGGCGAGCAGTACTTC.

This clone was counted only a few times. The gene calls are TRBV2 and TRBJ1-4, with D tentatively TRBD1 (5 bases). Per the germline V gene, CDR1 is SNHLY and CDR2 is FYNNEI. V was shortened by 4 bases and J by 4 bases, with 10 bases between the two germline ends. The CDR3 totals 14 residues. The CDR3 DNA reads TGTGCCAGCAGTGGACAGATTCTTAATGAAAAACTGTTTTTT. This gives the protein CASSGQILNEKLFF.

The chain recombines TRBV6-6 with TRBJ1-6; no clear D gene. V gave up 6 bases and J gave up 7 bases, with 10 bases separating them. This CDR3 has 13 residues. Germline V CDR1 and CDR2: MNHNY, SVGAGI (reference sequence). The CDR3 bases are TGTGCCAGCAGCCCTGGGCCGAATTCACCCCTCCACTTT. Protein product: CASSPGPNSPLHF.

The V gene is TRBV6-5, the J gene TRBJ1-6; TRBD1 aligns across 8 bases. The germline V gene has CDR1 MNHEY and CDR2 SVGAGI. The CDR3 length is 14 residues. V gave up 6 bases and J gave up 10 bases; unmatched junction bases: 8. As DNA, the CDR3 is TGTGCCAGCAGATCGACAGGGGTACACTCACCCCTCCACTTT. The encoded protein is CASRSTGVHSPLHF.

The sample holds one count of this clone. The rearrangement joins TRBV9 to TRBJ2-7; 8 bases line up with TRBD1. Germline trimming cut 3 bases from V and 6 bases from J; bases unmatched to any gene: 2. The CDR3 runs 12 residues. Germline V lookup: CDR1 SGDLS, CDR2 YYNGEE. The CDR3: CASSARGLEQYF. The CDR3 DNA sequence: TGTGCCAGCAGCGCCAGGGGGCTCGAGCAGTACTTC.

In its sample, this clone was seen a few times. The gene calls are TRBV7-9 and TRBJ2-7; D might be TRBD2 (6 bases). Germline loops: CDR1 SEHNR, CDR2 FQNEAQ (reference sequence). Trimming removed 1 base at V and 1 base at J, with 14 bases between. The CDR3 totals 16 residues. The CDR3, as DNA: TGTGCCAGCAGCTTAGGTCCGGGCGGGGTGTCCTACGAGCAGTACTTC. Protein: CASSLGPGGVSYEQYF.

This clone has just a few counts. This sequence joins TRBV6-5 and TRBJ2-1; D uncertain. The CDR3 spans 15 residues. V gave up 2 bases and J gave up 9 bases, with 17 bases separating them. Germline V gene sequence: CDR1 MNHEY, CDR2 SVGAGI. The CDR3 here is CASSYVTLNPGEQFF. DNA of the CDR3: TGTGCCAGCAGTTACGTGACATTAAATCCTGGTGAGCAGTTCTTC.

The V gene is TRBV9, the J gene TRBJ1-1; possible D gene TRBD1, 6 bases. V lost 3 bases, J lost 2 bases, and 11 bases lay in between. This CDR3 region has 14 residues. Germline loops: CDR1 SGDLS, CDR2 YYNGEE. This chain's CDR3 is CASSEQTGNTEAFF. The DNA of the CDR3 is TGTGCCAGCAGCGAGCAGACAGGCAACACTGAAGCTTTCTTT.

This chain links TRBV7-9 with TRBJ1-2, with TRBD1 matching over 8 bases. J gave up 0 bases and V 7 bases, and 16 bases lay outside the gene matches. The CDR3 has 18 amino acids. Germline V gene lookup returns CDR1 SEHNR and CDR2 FQNEAQ (reference sequence). The CDR3 nucleotides read TGTGCCAGCAACCAGGACAGGGAAGTCGGGCCGACTAACTATGGCTACACCTTC. Translated: CASNQDREVGPTNYGYTF.

The count of this clone is one. The V call is TRBV15, the J call TRBJ2-3; perhaps TRBD2 as D (5 bases). The CDR3 contains 16 residues. Looked up from germline, CDR1 is LNHNV and CDR2 is YYDKDF (reference sequence). V shed 1 base and J shed 7 bases, with 18 bases lying between them. The CDR3 is CATSRASSSGSHTQYF. DNA for the CDR3: TGTGCCACCAGCAGAGCATCTTCCTCTGGGAGCCATACGCAGTATTTT.

V usage is TRBV5-1 and J usage is TRBJ2-7; 11 bases fit TRBD2. The germline gives CDR1 SGHRS, CDR2 YFSETQ. The CDR3 is 15 residues long. With 5 bases clipped from V and 4 bases from J, the junction kept 8 bases outside the gene matches. The CDR3 loop is CASRTRLAGTYEQYF. In DNA, the CDR3 is TGCGCCAGCAGGACAAGACTAGCGGGAACATACGAGCAGTACTTC.

The chain links TRBV6-5 to TRBJ1-1; D is perhaps TRBD1 (6 bases). The CDR3 covers 14 residues. Between the trimmed V and J ends, which lost 5 bases and 5 bases, there was a span of 15 bases. Germline loops: CDR1 MNHEY, CDR2 SVGAGI. The CDR3 reads CASSLAGRGTEAFF. The CDR3 bases are TGTGCCAGCAGTCTCGCAGGGAGGGGGACTGAAGCTTTCTTT.

This clone was seen once. The chain is built from TRBV5-4 and TRBJ2-3; a weak D match, TRBD2 (6 bases). This CDR3 has 17 residues. Germline CDR1 reads SGHNT; CDR2 reads YYREEE (reference sequence). Trimming took off 4 bases at V and 2 bases at J, with 20 bases between the two ends. The CDR3 sequence: CASSPRPPGVATDTQYF. The CDR3 DNA reads as TGTGCCAGCAGCCCCCGCCCCCCGGGGGTCGCCACAGATACGCAGTATTTT. Together with reference TRBV5-4 and TRBJ2-3, the CDR3 gives the full variable domain: ETGVTQSPTHLIKTRGQQVTLRCSSQSGHNTVSWYQQALGQGPQFIFQYYREEENGRGNFPPRFSGLQFPNYSSELNVNALELDDSALYLCASSPRPPGVATDTQYFGPGTRLTVL.

This clone was found once. The chain employs TRBV29-1 and TRBJ1-5; weak D call: TRBD1 (6 bases). This CDR3 is 13 amino acids long. Trimming stripped 6 bases from V and 0 bases from J, with 9 bases between. Germline V gene data show CDR1 as SQVTM and CDR2 as ANQGSEA. CDR3 DNA: TGCAGCGTGACAGGTTATAGCAATCAGCCCCAGCATTTT. Translating gives CSVTGYSNQPQHF.

The chain links TRBV10-2 to TRBJ1-6, with 8 bases matching TRBD1. V lost 4 bases and J lost 6; bases outside the gene matches: 2. Germline loops: CDR1 WSHSY, CDR2 SAAADI. This CDR3 region has 14 residues. CDR3 coding DNA: TGCGCCAGCAGTGTGACAGGGGTTAATTCACCCCTCCACTTT. Protein: CASSVTGVNSPLHF.

The V call is TRBV2, the J call TRBJ2-5, with 7 bases that match TRBD1. The CDR3 extends over 14 amino acids. V shed 6 bases and J 0 bases; nucleotides not matched to a gene: 4. CDR1 is SNHLY, CDR2 FYNNEI, per germline. CDR3 coding DNA: TGTGCCAGCAGCGGGACAGTAGACCAAGAGACCCAGTACTTC. Translation: CASSGTVDQETQYF.

CDR3 in DNA: TGTGCCAGCAGGGCGGGACCCTACTATGGCTACACCTTC. Its translation is CASRAGPYYGYTF. This rearrangement joins TRBV6-6 to TRBJ1-2, with D perhaps matching TRBD1 (5 bases). Germline V lookup: CDR1 MNHNY, CDR2 SVGAGI (reference sequence). The V and J ends lost 6 bases and 3 bases respectively, with 11 bases between them. CDR3 length: 13 amino acids.

There are a few counts of this clone. The gene calls are TRBV7-9 and TRBJ1-4; a possible D gene is TRBD1 (6 bases). This CDR3 spans 15 amino acids. Germline V gene data show CDR1 as SEHNR and CDR2 as FQNEAQ (reference sequence). The germline V and J ends were trimmed by 2 bases and 2 bases, with 9 bases remaining between them. The CDR3 here is CASSLTGLTNEKLFF. For the CDR3, the DNA is TGTGCCAGCAGCTTAACAGGGTTGACTAATGAAAAACTGTTTTTT.

This chain connects TRBV10-3 to TRBJ2-3, with D tentatively TRBD1 (6 bases). The germline V gene encodes CDR1 ENHRY and CDR2 SYGVKD. This CDR3 is built from 17 residues. V lost 2 bases and J lost 0, with 15 bases in between. The CDR3, as DNA: TGTGCCATCAGTGAGAGTAAACAGGGTACTAGCACAGATACGCAGTATTTT. Its translation: CAISESKQGTSTDTQYF.

CDR3 amino acids: CASSRTGGIIQYF. CDR3 nucleotide sequence: TGTGCCAGCAGCCGGACAGGGGGGATCATTCAGTACTTC. The V call is TRBV6-6, the J call TRBJ2-4, with TRBD1 matching over 10 bases. The germline V gene has CDR1 MNHNY and CDR2 SVGAGI (reference sequence). CDR3 length: 13 residues. V trimming: 6 bases; J trimming: 9 bases; junction bases outside the gene matches: 5.

The chain couples TRBV4-2 to TRBJ1-2; D gene unclear. CDR1 is LGHNA, CDR2 YNFKEQ, per germline. The CDR3 length is 17 residues. With 0 bases removed from V and 4 bases from J, the gap between germline ends came to 18 bases. DNA of the CDR3: TGTGCCAGCAGCCAAGATGTCTCGGAGGTTTTTAGCTATGGCTACACCTTC. Protein product: CASSQDVSEVFSYGYTF.

This chain uses TRBV7-9 with TRBJ2-5; a weak D match, TRBD1 (6 bases). Judging by the DNA end, TRBJ2-7 fits better; the J call may be wrong. The CDR3 spans 12 residues. Looked up from germline, CDR1 is SEHNR and CDR2 is FQNEAQ (reference sequence). CDR3 residues: CASSETGDEQYF. Here the CDR3 DNA reads TGTGCCAGCAGCGAGACAGGAGACGAGCAGTACTTC.

The rearrangement links TRBV4-1 to TRBJ2-1, with TRBD2 identical over 7 bases. J lost 4 bases, V lost 0 bases, and 6 bases had no gene match. Germline V gene data show CDR1 as MGHRA and CDR2 as YSYEKL. The CDR3 consists of 16 residues. The CDR3 loop reads CASSQEPSGVYNEQFF. CDR3 DNA sequence: TGCGCCAGCAGCCAAGAACCGAGCGGGGTATACAATGAGCAGTTCTTC.

This clone was seen only once. This chain links TRBV19 with TRBJ1-2; 11 nucleotides agree with TRBD1. V was pared by 6 bases and J by 2 bases, with 11 bases of the junction left unmatched. The CDR3 sequence is 17 residues long. Germline V gives CDR1 LNHDA, CDR2 SQIVND (reference sequence). CDR3 bases: TGTGCCAGTAGCCGAACCCGGACAGGGGGCTTAAACTATGGCTACACCTTC. Translation gives CASSRTRTGGLNYGYTF.

This clone was recorded only once. The J gene is TRBJ2-2, the V gene TRBV7-3; possible D gene TRBD2, 5 bases. Germline CDR1 SGHTA, CDR2 FQGTGA. Trimming took off 8 bases at V and 5 bases at J, with 15 bases between the two ends. The CDR3 spans 14 residues. CDR3 DNA sequence: TGTGCCAGCCAAATTCAACGCGGGACCGGGGAGCTGTTTTTT. This gives the protein CASQIQRGTGELFF.

This clone was counted a few times. The chain combines TRBV5-4 with TRBJ2-1; TRBD2 aligns across 7 bases. The CDR3 extends over 15 amino acids. With V trimmed by 4 bases and J by 5 bases, 9 bases remained unmatched. The V gene's germline CDR1 is SGHNT and CDR2 YYREEE (reference sequence). The CDR3 loop reads CASSKGGTANNEQFF. CDR3 DNA: TGTGCCAGCAGCAAGGGAGGGACGGCCAACAATGAGCAGTTCTTC.

The V call is TRBV7-6, the J call TRBJ2-3, with 7 bases matching TRBD2. With 7 bases clipped from V and 2 bases from J, the junction kept 6 bases outside the gene matches. The CDR3 is made up of 14 amino acids. CDR1 and CDR2 from the germline V gene are SGHVS and FNYEAQ. The CDR3 sequence is CASTWTRSTDTQYF. The DNA for the CDR3 is TGTGCCAGCACCTGGACTAGGTCCACAGATACGCAGTATTTT. Full variable domain (remainder filled in from reference TRBV7-6 and TRBJ2-3): GAGVSQSPRYKVTKRGQDVALRCDPISGHVSLYWYRQALGQGPEFLTYFNYEAQQDKSGLPNDRFSAERPEGSISTLTIQRTEQRDSAMYRCASTWTRSTDTQYFGPGTRLTVL.

The chain employs TRBV7-2 and TRBJ1-2, with 7 positions matching TRBD1. V shed 1 base and J 6 bases; nucleotides not matched to a gene: 8. CDR3 size: 15 residues. CDR1 is SGHTA and CDR2 is FQGNSA in the germline V gene. DNA of the CDR3: TGTGCCAGCAGCTTAGTTACAGGGGAATACCATGGCTACACCTTC. Its protein product is CASSLVTGEYHGYTF.

This clone has only one observation. This chain connects TRBV18 to TRBJ2-5; possibly TRBD1 for D (6 bases). The CDR3 loop spans 16 amino acids. V was trimmed by 2 bases and J by 0 bases, leaving 13 bases between them. From germline, CDR1 is KGHSH and CDR2 LQKENI. In nucleotides, the CDR3 is TGTGCCAGCTCACCAGCGGACAGCCGGTACCAAGAGACCCAGTACTTC. This translates into CASSPADSRYQETQYF.

The J gene is TRBJ2-7, the V gene TRBV5-1; D might be TRBD1 (6 bases). Trimming stripped 3 bases from V and 3 bases from J, with 13 bases between. CDR1 is SGHRS and CDR2 is YFSETQ in the germline V gene. The CDR3 is made up of 14 amino acids. DNA of the CDR3: TGCGCCAGCAGCTCGAGGGACACTCACTACGAGCAGTACTTC. Translated, it gives CASSSRDTHYEQYF.

The chain links TRBV10-3 to TRBJ1-5; D is unclear. Deletions cut 8 bases from V and 1 base from J, with 9 bases between. The germline V gene has CDR1 ENHRY and CDR2 SYGVKD. The CDR3 is made up of 13 amino acids. The CDR3 DNA follows: TGTGCCATCTCTGCCAGAAGCAATCAGCCCCAGCATTTT. As protein: CAISARSNQPQHF.

J is TRBJ1-2 and V is TRBV28; a possible D gene is TRBD1 (5 bases). The CDR3 is made up of 19 amino acids. Per germline, CDR1 MDHEN and CDR2 SYDVKM. Trimming removed 4 bases at V and 3 bases at J, with 27 bases between. The CDR3 reads CASSSGLSSLFSGHYGYTF. CDR3 coding DNA: TGTGCCAGCAGTTCGGGACTGTCTTCGCTGTTTTCCGGGCACTATGGCTACACCTTC.